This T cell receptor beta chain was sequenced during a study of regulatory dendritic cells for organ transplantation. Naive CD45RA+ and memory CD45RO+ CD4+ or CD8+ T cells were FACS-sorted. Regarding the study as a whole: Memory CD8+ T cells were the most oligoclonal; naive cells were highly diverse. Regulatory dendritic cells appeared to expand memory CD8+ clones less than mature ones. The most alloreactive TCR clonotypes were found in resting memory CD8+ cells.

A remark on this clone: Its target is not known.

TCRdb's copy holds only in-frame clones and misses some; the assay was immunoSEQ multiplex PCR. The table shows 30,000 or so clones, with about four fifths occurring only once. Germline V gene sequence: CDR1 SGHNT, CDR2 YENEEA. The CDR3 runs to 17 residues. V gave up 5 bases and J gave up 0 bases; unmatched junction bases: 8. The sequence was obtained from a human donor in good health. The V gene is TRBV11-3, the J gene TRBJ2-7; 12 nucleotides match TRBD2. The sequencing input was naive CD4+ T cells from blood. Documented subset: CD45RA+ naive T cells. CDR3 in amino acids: CASSPRKGLAGSYEQYF. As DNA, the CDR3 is TGTGCCAGCAGCCCGCGTAAGGGACTAGCGGGCTCCTACGAGCAGTACTTC.